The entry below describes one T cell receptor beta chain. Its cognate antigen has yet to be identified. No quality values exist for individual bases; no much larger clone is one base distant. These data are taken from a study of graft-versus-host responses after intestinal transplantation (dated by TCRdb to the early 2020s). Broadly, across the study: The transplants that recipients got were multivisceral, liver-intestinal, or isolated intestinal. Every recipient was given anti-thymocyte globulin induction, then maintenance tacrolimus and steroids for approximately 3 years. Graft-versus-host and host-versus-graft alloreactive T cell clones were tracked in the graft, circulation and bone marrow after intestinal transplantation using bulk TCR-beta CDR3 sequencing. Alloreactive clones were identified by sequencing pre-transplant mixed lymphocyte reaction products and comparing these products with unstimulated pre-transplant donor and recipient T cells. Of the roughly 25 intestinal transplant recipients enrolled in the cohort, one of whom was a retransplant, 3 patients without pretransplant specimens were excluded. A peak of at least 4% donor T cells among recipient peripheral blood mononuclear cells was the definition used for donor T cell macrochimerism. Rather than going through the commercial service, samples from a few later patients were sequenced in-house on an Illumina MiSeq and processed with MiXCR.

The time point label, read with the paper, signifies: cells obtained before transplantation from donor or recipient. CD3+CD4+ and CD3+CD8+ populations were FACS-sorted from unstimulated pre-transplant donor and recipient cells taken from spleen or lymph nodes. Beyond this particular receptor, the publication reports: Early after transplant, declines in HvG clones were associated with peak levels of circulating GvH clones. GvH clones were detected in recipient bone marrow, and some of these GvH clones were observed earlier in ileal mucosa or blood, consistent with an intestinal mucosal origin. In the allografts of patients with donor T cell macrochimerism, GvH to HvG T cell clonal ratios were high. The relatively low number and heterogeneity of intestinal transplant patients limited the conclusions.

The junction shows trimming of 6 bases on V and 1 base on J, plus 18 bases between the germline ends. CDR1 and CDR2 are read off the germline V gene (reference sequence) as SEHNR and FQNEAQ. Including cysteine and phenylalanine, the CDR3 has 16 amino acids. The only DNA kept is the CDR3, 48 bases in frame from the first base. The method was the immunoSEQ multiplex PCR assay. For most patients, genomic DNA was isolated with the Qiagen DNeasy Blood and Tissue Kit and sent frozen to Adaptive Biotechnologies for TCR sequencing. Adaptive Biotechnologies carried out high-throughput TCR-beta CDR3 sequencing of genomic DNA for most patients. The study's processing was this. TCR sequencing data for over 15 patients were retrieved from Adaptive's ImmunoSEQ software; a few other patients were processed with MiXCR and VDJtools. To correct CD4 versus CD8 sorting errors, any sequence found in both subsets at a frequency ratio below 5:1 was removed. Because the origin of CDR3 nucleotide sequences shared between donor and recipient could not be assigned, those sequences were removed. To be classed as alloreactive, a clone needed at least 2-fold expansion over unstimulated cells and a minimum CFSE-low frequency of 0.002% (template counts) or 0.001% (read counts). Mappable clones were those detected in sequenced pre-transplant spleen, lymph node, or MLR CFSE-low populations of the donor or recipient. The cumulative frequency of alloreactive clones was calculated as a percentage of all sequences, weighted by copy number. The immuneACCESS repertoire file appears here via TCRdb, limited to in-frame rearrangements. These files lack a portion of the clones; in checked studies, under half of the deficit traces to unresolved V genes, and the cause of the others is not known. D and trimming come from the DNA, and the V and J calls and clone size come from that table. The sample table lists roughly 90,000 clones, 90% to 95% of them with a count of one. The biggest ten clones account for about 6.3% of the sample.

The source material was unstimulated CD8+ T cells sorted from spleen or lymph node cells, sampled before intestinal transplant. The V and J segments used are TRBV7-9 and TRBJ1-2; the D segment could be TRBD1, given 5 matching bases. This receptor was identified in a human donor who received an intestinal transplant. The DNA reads TGTGCCAGCAGTTCTTTCTTTAGGACAAGTAACTATGGCTACACCTTC. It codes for CASSSFFRTSNYGYTF.